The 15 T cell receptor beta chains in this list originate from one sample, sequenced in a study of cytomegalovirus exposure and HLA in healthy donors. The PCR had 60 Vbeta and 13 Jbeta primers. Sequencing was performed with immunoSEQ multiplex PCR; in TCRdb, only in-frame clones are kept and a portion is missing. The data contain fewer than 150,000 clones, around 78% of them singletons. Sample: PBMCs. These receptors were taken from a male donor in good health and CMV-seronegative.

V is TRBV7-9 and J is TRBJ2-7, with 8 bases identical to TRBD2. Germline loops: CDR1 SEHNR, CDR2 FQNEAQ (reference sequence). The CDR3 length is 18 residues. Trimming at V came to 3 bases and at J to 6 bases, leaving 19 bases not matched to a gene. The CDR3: CASSLTDYGGAVGREQYF. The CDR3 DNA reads TGTGCCAGCAGCTTGACCGATTACGGGGGGGCAGTAGGTCGCGAGCAGTACTTC.

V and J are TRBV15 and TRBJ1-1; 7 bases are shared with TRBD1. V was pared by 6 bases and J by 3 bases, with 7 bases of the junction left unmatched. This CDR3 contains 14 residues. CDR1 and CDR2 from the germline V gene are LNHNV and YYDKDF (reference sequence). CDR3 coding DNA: TGTGCCACCAGGAGCCGACAGGGACACACTGAAGCTTTCTTT. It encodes CATRSRQGHTEAFF.

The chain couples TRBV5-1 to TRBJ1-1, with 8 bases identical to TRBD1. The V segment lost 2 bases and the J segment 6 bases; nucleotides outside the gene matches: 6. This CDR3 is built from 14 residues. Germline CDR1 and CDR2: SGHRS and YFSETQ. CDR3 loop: CASSFRDRGAEAFF. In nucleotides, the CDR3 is TGCGCCAGCAGCTTTCGTGACAGGGGTGCTGAAGCTTTCTTT.

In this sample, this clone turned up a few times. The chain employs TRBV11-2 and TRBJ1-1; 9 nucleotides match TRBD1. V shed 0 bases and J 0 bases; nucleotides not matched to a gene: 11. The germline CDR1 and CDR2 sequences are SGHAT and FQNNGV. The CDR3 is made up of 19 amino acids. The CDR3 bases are TGTGCCAGCAGCTTAGATCGTTTACAGGGGGCGGGGATGAACACTGAAGCTTTCTTT. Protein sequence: CASSLDRLQGAGMNTEAFF.

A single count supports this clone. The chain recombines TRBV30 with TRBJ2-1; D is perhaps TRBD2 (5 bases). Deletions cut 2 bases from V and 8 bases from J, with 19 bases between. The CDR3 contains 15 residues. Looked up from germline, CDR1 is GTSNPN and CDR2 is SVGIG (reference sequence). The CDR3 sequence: CAWSIGMWETDEQFF. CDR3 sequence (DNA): TGTGCCTGGAGTATCGGTATGTGGGAGACGGATGAGCAGTTCTTC.

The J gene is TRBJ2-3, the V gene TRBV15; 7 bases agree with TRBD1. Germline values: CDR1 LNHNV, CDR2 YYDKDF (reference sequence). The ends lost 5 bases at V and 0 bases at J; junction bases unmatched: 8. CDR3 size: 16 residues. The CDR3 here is CATSGPRDRSTDTQYF. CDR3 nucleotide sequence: TGTGCCACCAGCGGGCCTCGGGACAGAAGCACAGATACGCAGTATTTT.

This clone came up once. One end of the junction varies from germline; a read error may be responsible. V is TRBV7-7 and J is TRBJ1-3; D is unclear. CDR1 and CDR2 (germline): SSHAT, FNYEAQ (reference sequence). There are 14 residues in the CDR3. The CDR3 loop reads CASSLSSSGNTIYF. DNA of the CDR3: TGTGCTAGCAGCTTGTCTAGCTCTGGAAACACCATATATTTT.

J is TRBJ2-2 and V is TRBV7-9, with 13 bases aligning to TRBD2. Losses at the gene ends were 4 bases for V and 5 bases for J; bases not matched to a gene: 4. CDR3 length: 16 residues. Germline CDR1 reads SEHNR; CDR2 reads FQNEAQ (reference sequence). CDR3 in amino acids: CASSSGLAGATGELFF. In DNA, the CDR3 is TGTGCCAGCAGCTCAGGACTAGCGGGAGCTACCGGGGAGCTGTTTTTT.

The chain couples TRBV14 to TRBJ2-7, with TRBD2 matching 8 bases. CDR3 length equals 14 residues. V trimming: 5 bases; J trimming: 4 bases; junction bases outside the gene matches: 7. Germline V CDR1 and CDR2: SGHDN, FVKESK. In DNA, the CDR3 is TGTGCCAGCAGCGATCAGCGGGAGAGGTACGAGCAGTACTTC. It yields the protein CASSDQRERYEQYF.

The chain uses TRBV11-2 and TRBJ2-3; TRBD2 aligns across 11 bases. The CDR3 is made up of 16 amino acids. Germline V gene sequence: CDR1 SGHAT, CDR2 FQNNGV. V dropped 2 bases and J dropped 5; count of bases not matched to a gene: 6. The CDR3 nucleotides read TGTGCCAGCAGCTTACTCCTAGCGGGGGGACAAGATACGCAGTATTTT. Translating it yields CASSLLLAGGQDTQYF.

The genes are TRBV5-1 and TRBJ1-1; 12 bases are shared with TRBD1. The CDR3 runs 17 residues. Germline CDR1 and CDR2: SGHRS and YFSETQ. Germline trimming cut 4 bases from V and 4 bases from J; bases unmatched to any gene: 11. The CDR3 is CASSPAGTGGWGTEAFF. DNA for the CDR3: TGCGCCAGCAGCCCGGCCGGGACAGGGGGCTGGGGCACTGAAGCTTTCTTT. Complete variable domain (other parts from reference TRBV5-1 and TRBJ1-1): KAGVTQTPRYLIKTRGQQVTLSCSPISGHRSVSWYQQTPGQGLQFLFEYFSETQRNKGNFPGRFSGRQFSNSRSEMNVSTLELGDSALYLCASSPAGTGGWGTEAFFGQGTRLTVV.

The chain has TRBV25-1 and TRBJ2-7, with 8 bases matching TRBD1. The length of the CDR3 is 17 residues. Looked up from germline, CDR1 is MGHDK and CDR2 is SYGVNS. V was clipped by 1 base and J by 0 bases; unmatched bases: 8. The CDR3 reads CASSESPRGRFSYEQYF. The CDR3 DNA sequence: TGTGCCAGCAGTGAATCCCCCAGGGGGCGGTTCTCCTACGAGCAGTACTTC.

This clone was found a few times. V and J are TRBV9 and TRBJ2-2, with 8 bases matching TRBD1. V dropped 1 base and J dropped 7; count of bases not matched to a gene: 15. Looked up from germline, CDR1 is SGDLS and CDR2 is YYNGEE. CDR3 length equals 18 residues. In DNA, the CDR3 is TGTGCCAGCAGCGTACGATCTTCGGGACAGGTCAAACTCGGGGAGCTGTTTTTT. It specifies CASSVRSSGQVKLGELFF.

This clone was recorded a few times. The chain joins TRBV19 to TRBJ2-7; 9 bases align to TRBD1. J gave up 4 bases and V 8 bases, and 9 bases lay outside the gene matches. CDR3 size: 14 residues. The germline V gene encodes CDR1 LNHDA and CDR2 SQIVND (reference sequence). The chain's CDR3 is CASAPGQGTYEQYF. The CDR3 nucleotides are TGTGCCAGTGCTCCGGGACAGGGAACGTACGAGCAGTACTTC.

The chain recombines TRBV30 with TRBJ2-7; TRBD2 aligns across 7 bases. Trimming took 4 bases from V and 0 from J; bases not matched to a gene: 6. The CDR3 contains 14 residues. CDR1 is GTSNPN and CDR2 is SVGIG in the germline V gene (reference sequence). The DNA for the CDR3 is TGTGCCTGGACGCATCTAGCGGACTCCTACGAGCAGTACTTC. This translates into CAWTHLADSYEQYF.